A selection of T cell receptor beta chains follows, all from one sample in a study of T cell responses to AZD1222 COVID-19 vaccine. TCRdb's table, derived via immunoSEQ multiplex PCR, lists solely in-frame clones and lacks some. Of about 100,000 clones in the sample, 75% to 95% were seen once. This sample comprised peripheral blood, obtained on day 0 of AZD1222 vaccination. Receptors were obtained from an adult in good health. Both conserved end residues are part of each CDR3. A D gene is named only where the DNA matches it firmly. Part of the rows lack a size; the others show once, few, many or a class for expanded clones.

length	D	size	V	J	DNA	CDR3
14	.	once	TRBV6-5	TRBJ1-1	TGTGCCAGCAGTTACTCCCCGGGGGGCGCGGACGCTTTCTTT	CASSYSPGGADAFF
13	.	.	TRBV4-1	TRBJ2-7	TGCGCCAGCAGCCCAGGCGGGCCTTACGAGCAGTACTTC	CASSPGGPYEQYF
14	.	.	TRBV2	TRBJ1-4	TGTGCCAGCAGCGCGGGACTCCCTTACGAAAAACTGTTTTTT	CASSAGLPYEKLFF
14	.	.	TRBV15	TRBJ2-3	TGTGCCACCAGCAGACTAAGGAGCACAGATACGCAGTATTTT	CATSRLRSTDTQYF
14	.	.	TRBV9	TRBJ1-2	TGTGCCAGCAGCCCGAGCCTGTCACCCTATGGCTACACCTTC	CASSPSLSPYGYTF
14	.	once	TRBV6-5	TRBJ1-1	TGTGCCAGCAGTTTGGGGCGGCTGAACACTGAAGCTTTCTTT	CASSLGRLNTEAFF
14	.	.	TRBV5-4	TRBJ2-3	TGTGCCAGCAGCTACGGCGGGGAGACAGATACGCAGTATTTT	CASSYGGETDTQYF
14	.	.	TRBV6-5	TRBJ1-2	TGTGCCAGCGCCTTCACCGGGGGGTTGTATGGCTACACCTTC	CASAFTGGLYGYTF
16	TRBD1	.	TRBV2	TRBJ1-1	TGTGCCAGCAGTGATTCCTCGGACAGGGCGAACACTGAAGCTTTCTTT	CASSDSSDRANTEAFF
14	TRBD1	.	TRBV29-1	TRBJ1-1	TGCAGCGTTGAAAACAGGGGCAGGAACACTGAAGCTTTCTTT	CSVENRGRNTEAFF
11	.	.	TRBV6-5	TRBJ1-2	TGTGCCAGCAGTACCTCTCGGGGCTACACCTTC	CASSTSRGYTF
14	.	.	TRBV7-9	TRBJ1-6	TGTGCCAGCAGCTTACCCCTCCATAATTCACCCCTCCACTTT	CASSLPLHNSPLHF
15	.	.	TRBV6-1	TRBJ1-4	TGTGCCAGCAGTGAAGCTAGGGGGGAGGGGGAAAAACTGTTTTTT	CASSEARGEGEKLFF
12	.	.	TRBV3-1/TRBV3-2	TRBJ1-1	TGTGCCAGCAGCCTAAGGCGTACTGAAGCTTTCTTT	CASSLRRTEAFF
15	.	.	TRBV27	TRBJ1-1	TGTGCCAGCAGTTCGCCGGAACAGGGAGGTGGTGAAGCTTTCTTT	CASSSPEQGGGEAFF
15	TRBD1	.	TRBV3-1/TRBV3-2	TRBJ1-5	TGTGCCAGCAGCCAAACAGGGGGGAGCAATCAGCCCCAGCATTTT	CASSQTGGSNQPQHF
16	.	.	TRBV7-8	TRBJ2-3	TGTGCCAGCAGCTTAGGTGACAGGTCCTACACAGATACGCAGTATTTT	CASSLGDRSYTDTQYF
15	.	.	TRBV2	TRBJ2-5	TGTGCCAGCAGTATCATTGCCTTGGGAGGAGAGACCCAGTACTTC	CASSIIALGGETQYF
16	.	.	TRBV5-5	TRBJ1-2	TGTGCCAGCAGCTTGGTCGGGGACCTGGCTAACTATGGCTACACCTTC	CASSLVGDLANYGYTF
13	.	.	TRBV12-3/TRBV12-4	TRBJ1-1	TGTGCCAGCAGTCCCCCTGTTCCGACTGAAGCTTTCTTT	CASSPPVPTEAFF
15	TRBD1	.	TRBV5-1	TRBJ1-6	TGCGCCAGCAGCAGATGGACAGGCGACAATTCACCCCTCCACTTT	CASSRWTGDNSPLHF
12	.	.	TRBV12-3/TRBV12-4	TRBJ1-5	TGTGCCAGCAGTTTATCTGGGGAGCCCCAGCATTTT	CASSLSGEPQHF
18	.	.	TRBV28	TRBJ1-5	TGTGCCAGCAGTCCACAGGACAGCCTTATTTATAGCAATCAGCCCCAGCATTTT	CASSPQDSLIYSNQPQHF
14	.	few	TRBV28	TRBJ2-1	TGTGCCAGCAGTTTTGGCGGCTCCTACAATGAGCAGTTCTTC	CASSFGGSYNEQFF
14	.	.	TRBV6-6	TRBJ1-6	TGTGCCAGCAGTTACTCCCGAGGGGATTCACCCCTCCACTTT	CASSYSRGDSPLHF
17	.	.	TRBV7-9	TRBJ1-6	TGTGCCAGCAGACCCCAGGTTTTCAGCTCCTATAATTCACCCCTCCACTTT	CASRPQVFSSYNSPLHF
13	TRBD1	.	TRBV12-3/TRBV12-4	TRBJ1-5	TGTGCCAGCAGCCCGACAGGGGGACAGCCCCAGCATTTT	CASSPTGGQPQHF
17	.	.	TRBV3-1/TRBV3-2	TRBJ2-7	TGTGCCAGCAGCCAAGAATACCCAGCGACTCTTCCTAAGGAGCAGTACTTC	CASSQEYPATLPKEQYF
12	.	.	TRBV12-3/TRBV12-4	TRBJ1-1	TGTGCCAGCAGAGATCCGCAGGTTGAAGCTTTCTTT	CASRDPQVEAFF
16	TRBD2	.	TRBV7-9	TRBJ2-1	TGTGCCAGCAGCTTAGCCCTAGCGGGGACTTACAATGAGCAGTTCTTC	CASSLALAGTYNEQFF
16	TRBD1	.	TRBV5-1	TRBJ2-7	TGCGCCAGCAGCCTAACTGCGGGACAGGGTCGATACGAGCAGTACTTC	CASSLTAGQGRYEQYF
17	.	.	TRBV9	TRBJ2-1	TGTGCCAGCAGCCCGAGCCCTCGTCACTCGTCCTACAATGAGCAGTTCTTC	CASSPSPRHSSYNEQFF
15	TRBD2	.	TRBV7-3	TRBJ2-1	TGTGCCAGCAGCTTACCCCCCAGCGGGGGTAATGAGCAGTTCTTC	CASSLPPSGGNEQFF
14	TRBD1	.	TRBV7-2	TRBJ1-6	TGTGCCAGCGCCCAGGGGGTTTATAATTCACCCCTCCACTTT	CASAQGVYNSPLHF
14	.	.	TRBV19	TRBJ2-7	TGTGCCAGTACCCGTGCGAGGGGATCCCACGAGCAGTACTTC	CASTRARGSHEQYF
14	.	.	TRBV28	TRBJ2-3	TGTGCCAGCAGTCTCAGACAGAGCACAGATACGCAGTATTTT	CASSLRQSTDTQYF
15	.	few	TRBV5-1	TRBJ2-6	TGCGCCAGCAGCCCTACGTCCGCTGGGGCCAACGTCCTGACTTTC	CASSPTSAGANVLTF
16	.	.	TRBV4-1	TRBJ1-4	TGCGCCAGCAGCCACCGGAACGGGGGAGGGGATGAAAAACTGTTTTTT	CASSHRNGGGDEKLFF
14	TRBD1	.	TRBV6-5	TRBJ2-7	TGTGCCAGCAGTCTGCGGACAGGGAAAGACGAGCAGTACTTC	CASSLRTGKDEQYF
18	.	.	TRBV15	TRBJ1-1	TGTGCCACCAGCAGAGAGAAGAGGGGAAGGGTAATGAACACTGAAGCTTTCTTT	CATSREKRGRVMNTEAFF
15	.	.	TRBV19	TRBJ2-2	TGTGCCAGTAGTATAACGGGGGGCGGGACCGGGGAGCTGTTTTTT	CASSITGGGTGELFF
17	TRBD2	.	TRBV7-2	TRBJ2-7	TGTGCCAGCAGTTCGACTAGCGGGGGGGCCGGGACCTACGAGCAGTACTTC	CASSSTSGGAGTYEQYF
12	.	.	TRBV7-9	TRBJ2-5	TGTGCCAGCAGCCCGGGGAGCGAGACCCAGTACTTC	CASSPGSETQYF
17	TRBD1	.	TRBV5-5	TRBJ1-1	TGTGCCAGCAGCTCACGGCCGACCGGGACAGGGAACACTGAAGCTTTCTTT	CASSSRPTGTGNTEAFF
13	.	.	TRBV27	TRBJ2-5	TGTGCCAGCAGTTCAGGGTTAGGAGAGACCCAGTACTTC	CASSSGLGETQYF
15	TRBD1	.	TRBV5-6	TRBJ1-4	TGTGCCAGCAGCCTTCCTGGGGACAGTCATGAAAAACTGTTTTTT	CASSLPGDSHEKLFF
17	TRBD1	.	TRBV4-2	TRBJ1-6	TGTGCCAGCAGCCAAGGAGTTAGGACAGGCCCTAATTCACCCCTCCACTTT	CASSQGVRTGPNSPLHF
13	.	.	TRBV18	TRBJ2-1	TGTGCCAGCTCACCTGGGGGGAACAATGAGCAGTTCTTC	CASSPGGNNEQFF
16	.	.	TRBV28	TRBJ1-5	TGTGCCAGCACCACCAGGCGGGGAACGTGGGGTCAGCCCCAGCATTTT	CASTTRRGTWGQPQHF
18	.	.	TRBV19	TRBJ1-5	TGTGCCAGTCTGGATAACGCCGGGGCCGAAGTCAGCAATCAGCCCCAGCATTTT	CASLDNAGAEVSNQPQHF
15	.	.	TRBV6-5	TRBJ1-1	TGTGCCAGCAGCCCCACCGGGGGCGAGAACACTGAAGCTTTCTTT	CASSPTGGENTEAFF
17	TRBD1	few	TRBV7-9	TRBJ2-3	TGTGCCAGCAGCTTAGCCCGGACAGGGGGCTACGGAGATACGCAGTATTTT	CASSLARTGGYGDTQYF
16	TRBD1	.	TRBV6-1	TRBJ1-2	TGTGCCAGCAGTGAAACAGGGACAGGGGCCAACTATGGCTACACCTTC	CASSETGTGANYGYTF
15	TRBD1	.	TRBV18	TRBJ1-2	TGTGCCAGCTCACCGACCGGGACAGGAGATTATGGCTACACCTTC	CASSPTGTGDYGYTF
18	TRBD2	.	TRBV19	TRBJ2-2	TGTGCCAGTACCTTTCTCCGGGACTACGAAACGGACACCGGGGAGCTGTTTTTT	CASTFLRDYETDTGELFF
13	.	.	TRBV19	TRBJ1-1	TGTGCCAGTAGTATACAAACGGATTTTGAAGCTTTCTTT	CASSIQTDFEAFF
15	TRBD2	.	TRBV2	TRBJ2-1	TGTGCCAGCAGTGAGGCACGGCGGGGGGCTCTAGAGCAGTTCTTC	CASSEARRGALEQFF
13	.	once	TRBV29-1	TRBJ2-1	TGCAGCGTTGAAGATCTTGTCCAGGCCGGGGTGTTCTTC	CSVEDLVQAGVFF